This T cell receptor beta chain was sequenced for a study of PD-1 blockade in classical Hodgkin lymphoma (dated by TCRdb to 2018 to 2021). Concerning the study at large: Nivolumab dosing was 3 mg/kg intravenously every 2 weeks, continuing until either disease progression or unacceptable toxicity. The study used CyTOF and TCR beta sequencing to define a peripheral blood immune signature of response to PD-1 blockade in classical Hodgkin lymphoma. What the authors observed across the whole study: Diversity was lower in patients who began nivolumab less than 1 year after ASCT, so these patients were left out of later analyses to avoid confounding by immune reconstitution. Baseline TCR diversity was reported as lower in newly diagnosed patients than in healthy donors, and lower still in relapsed/refractory patients. CD4+ but not CD8+ TCR diversity rose significantly by C4D1 (p=0.0027 vs p=0.16), most apparent in complete responders (p=0.02). Trial patients with a complete response had baseline diversity similar to that of newly diagnosed patients, while partial responders and progressors had significantly lower diversity. The study was limited to a single clinical trial cohort, and causes of repertoire differences, possibly disease activity or prior therapy, remained undefined.

The Qiagen DNeasy kit was used to extract genomic DNA both from unsorted PBMCs and from the negatively selected CD4+ and CD8+ fractions. Using primers that anneal to V and J segments, immunoSEQ multiplex PCR amplified the TCR beta CDR3 regions. A synthetic immune receptor repertoire was used to minimize amplification bias, and any residual bias was removed computationally once sequencing was done. The published analysis was carried out like this. Repertoire diversity was quantified as the Shannon entropy index using custom Python scripts. Unsorted, CD4+ and CD8+ repertoires were examined separately, except in combined analyses, for which CD4+ and CD8+ sequences were merged in silico. A clone was considered expanded if an increase in frequency of at least 2-fold after treatment relative to C1D1 was found, and a pseudocount of 0.5 was applied to clones undetected at baseline. Singleton clones were defined as clones with 0 or 1 copy at C1D1, and non-singleton clones were defined as clones with 2 or more copies. Clones expanded in unsorted samples were labelled as CD4+, CD8+ or unknown by matching protein sequences in sorted samples from the same patient. Wilcoxon tests on paired samples were used to test changes in diversity from C1D1 to C4D1. Entries here come from immuneACCESS through TCRdb and include only in-frame sequences with V and J called. Some clones fail to appear in such tables; in the studies checked, an unresolved V gene covers under half of the shortfall, and the cause of the remainder is unknown. V, J and clone size are taken as reported in that table, and D and trimming were inferred from the DNA itself. The sample data list 95,000 to 120,000 clones, and roughly nine tenths of these were observed just once. Of the sample, approximately 20% is held by the ten largest clones.

In regard to this clone: Its cognate antigen has yet to be identified. One base away there is no much larger clone; base qualities are not given.

The time point label of this sample denotes: cycle 2 day 1 (C2D1) of nivolumab. Every trial patient had relapsed following autologous stem cell transplantation, and prior brentuximab vedotin exposure was what differed among cohorts A, B and C. A total of around 59 patients with relapsed/refractory classical Hodgkin lymphoma made up the trial cohort, and each patient's best overall response was complete response, partial response or progressive disease. In the multi-cohort phase II CheckMate 205 trial, trial patients received single-agent nivolumab. An independent review committee assessed best overall response by applying the 2007 International Working Group response criteria. Trial PBMCs were collected just before the start of nivolumab (C1D1) and during therapy at cycle 2 day 1 and cycle 4 day 1. After peripheral blood was drawn into 8 mL Vacutainer Cell Preparation Tubes, PBMCs were isolated by centrifugation and then cryopreserved.

From its cysteine to its phenylalanine, the CDR3 spans 18 amino acids. The read is trimmed to its CDR3 DNA, 54 bases read in frame from base 1. From V the trimming removes 0 bases and from J it removes 2 bases, while the gene matches leave 10 bases of the junction unaccounted for. Per the germline V gene, ENHRY is the CDR1 and SYGVKD is the CDR2. The receptor comes from a human donor with classical Hodgkin lymphoma. The material was peripheral blood mononuclear cells (PBMCs), obtained before the second cycle of nivolumab. Recombination joined TRBV10-3 with TRBJ2-3, with 8 bases matching TRBD1. The nucleotide sequence is given as TGTGCCATCAGTGAGTCCGGAAGGGACAGGATGCCCACAGATACGCAGTATTTT. Translated, it reads CAISESGRDRMPTDTQYF.